The 3 T cell receptor beta chains presented below share a single source sample, sequenced in a study of identical twins. TCRdb independently ran MiXCR on the 5' RACE reads; one entry per CDR3 protein. The table records 400,000 to 550,000 distinct CDR3 sequences, roughly an eighth of them present only once. This same sample was also taken into another study, of yellow fever vaccine responses in identical twins.

The material sequenced was CD4+ T cells sorted from blood. These receptors were obtained from a woman in her late teens or twenties in good health.

In this sample, this clonotype turned up many times. The rearrangement joins TRBV12-3 or TRBV12-4 to TRBJ1-3; no clear D. The CDR3 spans 12 residues. V lost 5 bases to trimming and J lost 3 bases, with 5 bases between them. The CDR3 DNA reads as TGTGCCAGCAGTCGTGGTGGAAACACCATATATTTT. It codes for CASSRGGNTIYF.

This clonotype was picked up a small number of times. The chain links TRBV10-3 to TRBJ2-6; D might be TRBD2 (5 bases). The CDR3 contains 16 residues. The ends were cut back, 3 bases at V and 1 base at J, with 10 bases in the middle. Germline CDR1 reads ENHRY; CDR2 reads SYGVKD. The CDR3 nucleotides read TGTGCCATCAGTGATGTTTGGGAGTCTGGGGCCAACGTCCTGACTTTC. Protein product: CAISDVWESGANVLTF.

This clonotype was counted between two and nine times. CDR3 loop: CASSSSGGNNEQFF. For the CDR3, the DNA is TGTGCCAGCAGCTCCAGCGGGGGCAACAATGAGCAGTTCTTC. The V gene is TRBV7-2, the J gene TRBJ2-1, with TRBD2 matching over 8 bases. From germline, CDR1 is SGHTA and CDR2 FQGNSA. V lost 4 bases and J lost 5; bases outside the gene matches: 4. The CDR3 runs to 14 residues.